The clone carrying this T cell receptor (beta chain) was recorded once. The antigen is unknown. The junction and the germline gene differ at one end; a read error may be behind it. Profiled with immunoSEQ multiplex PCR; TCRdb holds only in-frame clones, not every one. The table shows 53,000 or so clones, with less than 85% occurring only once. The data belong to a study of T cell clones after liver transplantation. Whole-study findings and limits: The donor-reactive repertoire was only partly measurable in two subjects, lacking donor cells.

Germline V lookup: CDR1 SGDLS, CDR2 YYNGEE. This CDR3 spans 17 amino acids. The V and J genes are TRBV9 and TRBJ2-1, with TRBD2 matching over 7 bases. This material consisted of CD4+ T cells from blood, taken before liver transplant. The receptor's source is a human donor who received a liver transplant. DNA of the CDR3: TGTGCCAGCAGCCCCAGTAGCGGGCGTCGCTCCTACAACGAGCAGTTCTTC. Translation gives CASSPSSGRRSYNEQFF.